This record looks at one T cell receptor (beta chain) sequence and its context. Its antigen is currently unknown. The entry originates in a study of cytomegalovirus exposure and HLA in healthy donors. Findings and caveats of the study: A later analysis appeared to link common viral pathogens to several of the most significant clusters. There were reportedly fewer N-insertions in an Asian-associated ancestry cluster than the approximately 640-donor mean, in a later analysis. It was reportedly the case that the classifier diagnosed cytomegalovirus status with high specificity and sensitivity. Under in vitro conditions, a few CMV-associated chains were confirmed as specific for CMV antigens.

It was with 60 Vbeta and 13 Jbeta primers that the PCR ran. The table came from immunoSEQ multiplex PCR; TCRdb's copy has only in-frame clones and leaves some out. The repertoire holds 100,000 to 150,000 clones, around 76% seen once, with 5.5% to 8.5% in the top ten. The specimen was PBMCs. This sequence was found in a male donor in good health and CMV-seronegative.

The CDR3 region has the DNA TGCGCCAGCAGCCAAGGACTAGCGGCGAGGAACACCGGGGAGCTGTTTTTT. As protein: CASSQGLAARNTGELFF. The chain has TRBV4-1 and TRBJ2-2; 9 bases line up with TRBD2. Per the germline V gene, CDR1 is MGHRA and CDR2 is YSYEKL. The junction had 4 bases not matched to a gene; V was cut back by 1 base and J by 1 base. The CDR3 contains 17 residues.